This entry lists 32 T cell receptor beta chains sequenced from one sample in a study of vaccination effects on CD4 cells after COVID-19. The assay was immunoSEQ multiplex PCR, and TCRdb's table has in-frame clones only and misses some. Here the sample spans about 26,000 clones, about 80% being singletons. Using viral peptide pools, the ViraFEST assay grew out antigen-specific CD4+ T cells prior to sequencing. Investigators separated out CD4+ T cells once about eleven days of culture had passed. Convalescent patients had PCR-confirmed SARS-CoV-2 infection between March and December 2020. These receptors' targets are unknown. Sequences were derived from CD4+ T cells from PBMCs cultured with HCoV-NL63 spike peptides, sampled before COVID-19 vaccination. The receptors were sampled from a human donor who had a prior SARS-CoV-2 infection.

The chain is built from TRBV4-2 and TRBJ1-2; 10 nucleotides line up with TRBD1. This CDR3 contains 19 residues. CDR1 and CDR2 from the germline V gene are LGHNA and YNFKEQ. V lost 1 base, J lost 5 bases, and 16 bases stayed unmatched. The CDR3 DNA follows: TGTGCCAGCAGCCAAGCGGGTCCCCTGGACAGGGGGGGCACATATGGCTACACCTTC. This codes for CASSQAGPLDRGGTYGYTF.

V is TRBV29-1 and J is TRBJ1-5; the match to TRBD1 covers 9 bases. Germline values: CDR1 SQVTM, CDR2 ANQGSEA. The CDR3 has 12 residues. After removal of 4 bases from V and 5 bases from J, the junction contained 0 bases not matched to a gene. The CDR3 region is CSVGTGDQPQHF. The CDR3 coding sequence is TGCAGCGTTGGGACAGGGGATCAGCCCCAGCATTTT. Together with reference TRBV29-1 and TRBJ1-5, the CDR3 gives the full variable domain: SAVISQKPSRDICQRGTSLTIQCQVDSQVTMMFWYRQQPGQSLTLIATANQGSEATYESGFVIDKFPISRPNLTFSTLTVSNMSPEDSSIYLCSVGTGDQPQHFGDGTRLSIL.

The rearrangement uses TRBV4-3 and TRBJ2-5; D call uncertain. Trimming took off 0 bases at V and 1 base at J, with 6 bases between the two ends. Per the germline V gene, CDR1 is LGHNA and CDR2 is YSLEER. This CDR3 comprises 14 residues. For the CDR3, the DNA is TGCGCCAGCAGCCAAGATCAATTCCAAGAGACCCAGTACTTC. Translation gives CASSQDQFQETQYF.

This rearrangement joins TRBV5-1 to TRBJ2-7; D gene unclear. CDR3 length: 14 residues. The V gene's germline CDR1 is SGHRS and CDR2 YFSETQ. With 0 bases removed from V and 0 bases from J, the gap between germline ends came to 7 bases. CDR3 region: CASSLEWISYEQYF. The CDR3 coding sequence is TGCGCCAGCAGCTTGGAGTGGATCTCCTACGAGCAGTACTTC.

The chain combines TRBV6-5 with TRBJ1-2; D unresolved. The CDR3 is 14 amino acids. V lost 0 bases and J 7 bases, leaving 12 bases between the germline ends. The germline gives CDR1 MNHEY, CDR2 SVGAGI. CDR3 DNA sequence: TGTGCCAGCAGTTACTCCCCGGACGGAGTTGGCTACACCTTC. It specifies CASSYSPDGVGYTF.

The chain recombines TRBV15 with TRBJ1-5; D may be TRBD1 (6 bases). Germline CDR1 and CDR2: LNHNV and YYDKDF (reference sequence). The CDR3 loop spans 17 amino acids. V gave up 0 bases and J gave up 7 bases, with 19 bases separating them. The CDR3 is CATSRDQGQVSRQPQHF. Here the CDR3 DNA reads TGTGCCACCAGCAGAGATCAGGGGCAGGTGTCGAGGCAGCCCCAGCATTTT.

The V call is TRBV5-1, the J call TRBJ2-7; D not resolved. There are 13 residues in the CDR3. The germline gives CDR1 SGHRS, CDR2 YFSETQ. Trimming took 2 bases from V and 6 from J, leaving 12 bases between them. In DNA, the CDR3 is TGCGCCAGCAGCTTAACACCCTCCAGCGAGCAGTACTTC. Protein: CASSLTPSSEQYF.

CDR3 sequence: CASSPRRVGAYEQYF. The CDR3 coding sequence is TGTGCCAGCTCACCACGGAGGGTAGGGGCCTACGAGCAGTACTTC. This sequence joins TRBV18 and TRBJ2-7; a weak D match, TRBD2 (6 bases). In germline, CDR1 is KGHSH, CDR2 LQKENI. Trimming left V 1 base short and J 2 bases short, with 12 bases between. This CDR3 comprises 15 residues.

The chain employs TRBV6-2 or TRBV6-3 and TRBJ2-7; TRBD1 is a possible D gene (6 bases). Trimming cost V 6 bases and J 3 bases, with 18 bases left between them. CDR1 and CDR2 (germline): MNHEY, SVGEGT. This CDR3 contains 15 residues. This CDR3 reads CASSRRGQLIYEQYF. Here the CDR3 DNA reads TGTGCCAGCAGCAGAAGAGGACAGCTTATCTACGAGCAGTACTTC.

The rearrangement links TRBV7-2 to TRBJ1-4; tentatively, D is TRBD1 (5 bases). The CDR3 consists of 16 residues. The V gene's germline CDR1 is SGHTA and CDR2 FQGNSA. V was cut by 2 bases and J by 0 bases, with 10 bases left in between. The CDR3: CASSLPGHTTNEKLFF. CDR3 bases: TGTGCCAGCAGCTTACCGGGGCACACAACTAATGAAAAACTGTTTTTT. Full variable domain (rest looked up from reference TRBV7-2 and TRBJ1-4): GAGVSQSPSNKVTEKGKDVELRCDPISGHTALYWYRQSLGQGLEFLIYFQGNSAPDKSGLPSDRFSAERTGGSVSTLTIQRTQQEDSAVYLCASSLPGHTTNEKLFFGSGTQLSVL.

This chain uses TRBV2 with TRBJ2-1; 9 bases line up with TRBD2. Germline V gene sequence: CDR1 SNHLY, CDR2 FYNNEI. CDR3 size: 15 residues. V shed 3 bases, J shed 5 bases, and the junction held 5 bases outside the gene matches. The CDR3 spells CASSEGREGDNEQFF. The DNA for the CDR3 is TGTGCCAGCAGTGAGGGGCGGGAGGGGGACAATGAGCAGTTCTTC.

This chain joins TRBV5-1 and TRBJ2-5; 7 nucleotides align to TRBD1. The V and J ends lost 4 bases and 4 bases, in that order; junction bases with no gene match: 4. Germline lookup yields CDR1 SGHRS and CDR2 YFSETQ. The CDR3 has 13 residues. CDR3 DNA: TGCGCCAGCAGCAAGGGACAGCCAGAGACCCAGTACTTC. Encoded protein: CASSKGQPETQYF.

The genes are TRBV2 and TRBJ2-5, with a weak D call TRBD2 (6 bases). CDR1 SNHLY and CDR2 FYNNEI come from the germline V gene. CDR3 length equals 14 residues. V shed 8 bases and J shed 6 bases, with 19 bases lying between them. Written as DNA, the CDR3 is TGTGCCAGCCTGGGGGAGACGGGGAGGAAGACCCAGTACTTC. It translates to CASLGETGRKTQYF.

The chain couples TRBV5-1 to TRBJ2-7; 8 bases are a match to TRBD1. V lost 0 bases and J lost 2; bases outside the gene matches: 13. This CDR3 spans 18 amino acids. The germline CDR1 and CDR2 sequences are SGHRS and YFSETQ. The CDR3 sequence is CASSLAKGTGQAAYEQYF. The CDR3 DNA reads TGCGCCAGCAGCTTGGCCAAAGGTACGGGACAGGCAGCCTACGAGCAGTACTTC.

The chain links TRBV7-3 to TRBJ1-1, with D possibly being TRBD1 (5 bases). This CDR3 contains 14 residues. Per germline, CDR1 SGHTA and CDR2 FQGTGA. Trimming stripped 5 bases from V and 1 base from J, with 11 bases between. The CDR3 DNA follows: TGTGCCAGCAGCAAAGCGGGACCGAACACTGAAGCTTTCTTT. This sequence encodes CASSKAGPNTEAFF.

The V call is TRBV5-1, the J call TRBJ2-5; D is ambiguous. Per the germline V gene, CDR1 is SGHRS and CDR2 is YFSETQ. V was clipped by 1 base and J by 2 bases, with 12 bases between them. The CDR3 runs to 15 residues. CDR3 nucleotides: TGCGCCAGCAGCTTGAGTCCGGGTTCTCAAGAGACCCAGTACTTC. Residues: CASSLSPGSQETQYF.

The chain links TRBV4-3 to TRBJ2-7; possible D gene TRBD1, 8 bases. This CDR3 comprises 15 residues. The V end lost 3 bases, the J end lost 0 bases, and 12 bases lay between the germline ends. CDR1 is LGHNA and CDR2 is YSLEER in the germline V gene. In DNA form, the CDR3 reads TGCGCCAGCAGCCACAGCGGGACAGGCTCCTACGAGCAGTACTTC. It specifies CASSHSGTGSYEQYF.

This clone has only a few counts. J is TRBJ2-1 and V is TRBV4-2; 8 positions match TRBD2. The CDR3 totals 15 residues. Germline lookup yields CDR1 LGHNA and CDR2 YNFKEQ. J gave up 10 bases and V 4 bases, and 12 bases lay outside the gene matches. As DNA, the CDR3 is TGTGCCAGCAGCCTGGATAACGGGGGGGGTAGGGAGCAGTTCTTC. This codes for CASSLDNGGGREQFF.

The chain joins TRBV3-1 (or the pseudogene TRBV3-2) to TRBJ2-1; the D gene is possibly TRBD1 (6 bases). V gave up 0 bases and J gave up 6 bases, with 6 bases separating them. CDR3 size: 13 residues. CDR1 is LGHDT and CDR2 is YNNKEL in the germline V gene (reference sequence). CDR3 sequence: CASSQDRGNEQFF. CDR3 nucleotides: TGTGCCAGCAGCCAAGACAGGGGCAATGAGCAGTTCTTC.

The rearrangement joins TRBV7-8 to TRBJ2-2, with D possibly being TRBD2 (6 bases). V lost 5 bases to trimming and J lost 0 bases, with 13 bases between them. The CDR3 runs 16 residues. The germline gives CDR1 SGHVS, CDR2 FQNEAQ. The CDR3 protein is CASSRYGGTNTGELFF. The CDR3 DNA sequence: TGTGCCAGCAGCAGATACGGGGGAACGAACACCGGGGAGCTGTTTTTT.

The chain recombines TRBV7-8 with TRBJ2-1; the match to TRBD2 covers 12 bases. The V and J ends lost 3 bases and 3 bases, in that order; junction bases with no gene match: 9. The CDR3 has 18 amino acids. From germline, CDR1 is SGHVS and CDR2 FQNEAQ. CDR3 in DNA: TGTGCCAGCAGCTTTCAGACTAGCGGGAGTTTCTACTACAATGAGCAGTTCTTC. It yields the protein CASSFQTSGSFYYNEQFF.

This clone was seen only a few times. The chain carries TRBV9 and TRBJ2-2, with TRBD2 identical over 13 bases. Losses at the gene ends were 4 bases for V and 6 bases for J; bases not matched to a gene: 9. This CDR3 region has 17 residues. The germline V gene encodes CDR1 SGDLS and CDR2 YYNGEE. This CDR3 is CASSPSTSGGASGELFF. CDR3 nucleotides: TGTGCCAGCAGCCCATCTACTAGCGGGGGGGCCTCCGGGGAGCTGTTTTTT.

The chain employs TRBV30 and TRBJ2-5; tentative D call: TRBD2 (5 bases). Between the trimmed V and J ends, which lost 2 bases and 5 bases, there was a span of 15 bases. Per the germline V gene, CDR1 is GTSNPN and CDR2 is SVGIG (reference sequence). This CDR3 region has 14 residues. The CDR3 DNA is TGTGCCTGGAGTAGCGGCGGCTCGGGGGAGACCCAGTACTTC. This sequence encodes CAWSSGGSGETQYF.

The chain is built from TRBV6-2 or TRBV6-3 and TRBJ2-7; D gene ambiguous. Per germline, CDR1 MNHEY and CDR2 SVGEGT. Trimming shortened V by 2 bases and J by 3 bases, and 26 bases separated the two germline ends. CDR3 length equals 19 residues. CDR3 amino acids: CASSYPLSRAITSNYEQYF. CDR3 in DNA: TGTGCCAGCAGTTACCCGCTAAGCCGGGCCATCACATCGAACTACGAGCAGTACTTC.

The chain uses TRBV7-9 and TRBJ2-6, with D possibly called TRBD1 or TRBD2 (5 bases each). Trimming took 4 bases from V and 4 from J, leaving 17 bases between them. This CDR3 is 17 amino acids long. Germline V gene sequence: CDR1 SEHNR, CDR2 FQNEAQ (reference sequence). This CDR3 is CASSSPRPGRGANVLTF. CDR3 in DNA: TGTGCCAGCAGCTCCCCCCGCCCGGGGCGCGGGGCCAACGTCCTGACTTTC.

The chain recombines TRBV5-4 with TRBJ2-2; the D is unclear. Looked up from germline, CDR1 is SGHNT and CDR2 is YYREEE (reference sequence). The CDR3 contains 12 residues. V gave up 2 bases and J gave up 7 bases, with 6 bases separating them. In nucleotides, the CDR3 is TGTGCCAGCAGCTTTGTTAGCGGGGAGCTGTTTTTT. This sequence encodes CASSFVSGELFF. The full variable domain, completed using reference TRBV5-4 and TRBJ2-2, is ETGVTQSPTHLIKTRGQQVTLRCSSQSGHNTVSWYQQALGQGPQFIFQYYREEENGRGNFPPRFSGLQFPNYSSELNVNALELDDSALYLCASSFVSGELFFGEGSRLTVL.

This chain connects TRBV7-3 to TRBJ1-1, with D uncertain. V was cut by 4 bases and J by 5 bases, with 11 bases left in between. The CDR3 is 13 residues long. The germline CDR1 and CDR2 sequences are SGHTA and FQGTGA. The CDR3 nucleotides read TGTGCCAGCAGCTCTACCGGGAGAACTGAAGCTTTCTTT. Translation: CASSSTGRTEAFF.

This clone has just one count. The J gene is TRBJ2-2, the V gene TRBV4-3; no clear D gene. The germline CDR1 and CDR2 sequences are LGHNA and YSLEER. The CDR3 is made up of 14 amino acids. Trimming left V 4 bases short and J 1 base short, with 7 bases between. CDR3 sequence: CASSLRWNTGELFF. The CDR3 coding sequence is TGCGCCAGCAGCCTTCGCTGGAACACCGGGGAGCTGTTTTTT.

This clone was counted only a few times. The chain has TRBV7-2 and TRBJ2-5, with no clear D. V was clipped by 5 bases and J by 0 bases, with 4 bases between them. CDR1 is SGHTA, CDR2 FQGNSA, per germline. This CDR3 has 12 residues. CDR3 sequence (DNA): TGTGCCAGCAGCCTCTACCAAGAGACCCAGTACTTC. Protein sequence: CASSLYQETQYF.

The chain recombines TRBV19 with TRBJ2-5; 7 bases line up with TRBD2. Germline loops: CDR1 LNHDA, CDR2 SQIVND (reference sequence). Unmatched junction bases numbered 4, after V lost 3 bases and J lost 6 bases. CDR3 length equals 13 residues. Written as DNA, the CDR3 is TGTGCCAGTAGTATCCCCGGGAGGCAGACCCAGTACTTC. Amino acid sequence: CASSIPGRQTQYF.

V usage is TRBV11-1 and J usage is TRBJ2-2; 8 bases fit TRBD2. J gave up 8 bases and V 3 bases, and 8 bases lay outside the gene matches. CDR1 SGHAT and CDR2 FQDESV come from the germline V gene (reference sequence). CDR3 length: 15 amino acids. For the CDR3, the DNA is TGTGCCAGCAGCTTGGGACTAGTGCGATCGGGGGAGCTGTTTTTT. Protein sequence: CASSLGLVRSGELFF.

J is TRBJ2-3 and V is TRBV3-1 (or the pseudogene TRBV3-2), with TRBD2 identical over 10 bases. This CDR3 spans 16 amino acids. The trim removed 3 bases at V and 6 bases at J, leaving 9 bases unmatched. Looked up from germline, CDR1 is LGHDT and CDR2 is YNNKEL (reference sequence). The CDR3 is CASSQPTSGPQDTQYF. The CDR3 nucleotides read TGTGCCAGCAGCCAGCCGACTAGCGGGCCCCAGGATACGCAGTATTTT.